This T cell receptor (beta chain) was recorded in a study of shared clonotypes between healthy human individuals. Study summary: Contributing individuals were a couple of females and three males aged 18 to 49.

Sequenced by immunoSEQ multiplex PCR; TCRdb stores in-frame clones only, minus some. The sample consists of about 490,000 clones, 78% of them appearing once. Germline V gene data show CDR1 as MDHEN and CDR2 as SYDVKM. J was trimmed by 5 bases and V by 5 bases; bases with no gene match: 8. The CDR3 is made up of 15 amino acids. Material: PBMCs. This sequence joins TRBV28 and TRBJ2-1; TRBD2 matches at 8 bases. The source is a woman between 40 and 50 years old in good health. Some clones in this sample may be carry-over from other donors' samples. CDR3 nucleotide sequence: TGTGCCAGCAGTCCACAGCGGGAGAAAGACAATGAGCAGTTCTTC. Amino acid sequence: CASSPQREKDNEQFF.